Following are 4 T cell receptor beta chains from one sample sequenced in a study of cytomegalovirus exposure and HLA in healthy donors (dated by TCRdb to the late 2010s). The protocol used for the library was the immunoSEQ multiplex PCR assay. For the multiplex PCR, a mixture combining 60 forward primers for TCR Vbeta segments and 13 reverse primers for TCR Jbeta segments was used. TCRdb took over this immuneACCESS table, retaining in-frame rearrangements with V and J assigned. Such tables are incomplete; in checked studies, under half of the missing clones stem from an unresolved V gene, and the remainder is unexplained. This sample gives 150,000 to 200,000 clones in total; 79% of them show up just once. Around 1.4% of the sample rests with the top ten. Sequenced input: PBMCs. All receptors come from a girl under 18 in good health and CMV-seropositive.

The chain uses TRBV27 and TRBJ2-1; D ambiguous. The CDR3 extends over 14 amino acids. The V end lost 3 bases, the J end lost 2 bases, and 8 bases lay between the germline ends. Germline lookup yields CDR1 MNHEY and CDR2 SMNVEV (reference sequence). CDR3 sequence (DNA): TGTGCCAGCAGTTTGGAGACCCCCTACAATGAGCAGTTCTTC. It translates to CASSLETPYNEQFF.

This chain joins TRBV12-5 and TRBJ1-4; possible D gene TRBD1, 6 bases. CDR1 and CDR2 (germline): LGHNT, FRNRAP. The CDR3 spans 14 residues. V lost 5 bases, J lost 8 bases, and 15 bases lay in between. The CDR3 region is CASGPDSFGEKLFF. In DNA form, the CDR3 reads TGTGCTAGTGGTCCGGACAGCTTCGGAGAAAAACTGTTTTTT.

V gene TRBV5-6 combines with J gene TRBJ1-6; possibly TRBD1 for D (6 bases). This CDR3 contains 18 residues. Germline CDR1 is SGHDT and CDR2 is YYEEEE. The germline V and J ends were trimmed by 2 bases and 4 bases, with 19 bases remaining between them. CDR3 nucleotides: TGTGCCAGCAGCTTCTGTTCGAGTTGTCAGGGGTATAATTCACCCCTCCACTTT. Translating it yields CASSFCSSCQGYNSPLHF. Using reference TRBV5-6 and TRBJ1-6 for the parts outside the CDR3, the full variable domain is DAGVTQSPTHLIKTRGQQVTLRCSPKSGHDTVSWYQQALGQGPQFIFQYYEEEERQRGNFPDRFSGHQFPNYSSELNVNALLLGDSALYLCASSFCSSCQGYNSPLHFGNGTRLTVT.

To note about this clone: Additional DNA sequences in this sample encode the identical CDR3. The gene calls are TRBV13 and TRBJ1-2; D remains ambiguous. CDR3 size: 13 residues. Trimming stripped 0 bases from V and 4 bases from J, with 6 bases between. From germline, CDR1 is PRHDT and CDR2 FYEKMQ (reference sequence). The CDR3 spells CASSLGSSYGYTF. CDR3 coding DNA: TGTGCCAGCAGCTTAGGGTCTTCCTATGGCTACACCTTC.